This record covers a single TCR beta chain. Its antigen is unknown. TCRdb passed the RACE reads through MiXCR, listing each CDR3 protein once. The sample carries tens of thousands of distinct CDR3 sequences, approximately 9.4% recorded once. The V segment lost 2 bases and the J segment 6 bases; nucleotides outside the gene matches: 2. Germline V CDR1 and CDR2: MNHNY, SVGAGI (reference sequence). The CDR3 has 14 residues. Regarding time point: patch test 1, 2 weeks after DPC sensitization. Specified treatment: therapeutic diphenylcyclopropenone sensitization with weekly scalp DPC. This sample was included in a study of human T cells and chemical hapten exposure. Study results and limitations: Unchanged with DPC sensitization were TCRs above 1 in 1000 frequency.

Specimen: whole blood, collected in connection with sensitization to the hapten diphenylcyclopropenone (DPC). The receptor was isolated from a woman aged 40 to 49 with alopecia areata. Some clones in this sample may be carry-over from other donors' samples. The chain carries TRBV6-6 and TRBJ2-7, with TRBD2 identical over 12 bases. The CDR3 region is CASSYATSGGEQYF. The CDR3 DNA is TGTGCCAGCAGTTACGCGACTAGCGGGGGCGAGCAGTACTTC.